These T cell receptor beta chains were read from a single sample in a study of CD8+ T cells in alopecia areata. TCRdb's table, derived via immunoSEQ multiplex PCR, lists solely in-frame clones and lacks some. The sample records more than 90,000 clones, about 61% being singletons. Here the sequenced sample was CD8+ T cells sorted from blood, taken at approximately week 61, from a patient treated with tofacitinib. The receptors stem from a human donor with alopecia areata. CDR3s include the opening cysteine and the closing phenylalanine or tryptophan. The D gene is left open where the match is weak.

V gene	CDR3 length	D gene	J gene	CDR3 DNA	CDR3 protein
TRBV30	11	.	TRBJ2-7	TGTGCCTGGACGAGGGGCTACGAGCAGTACTTC	CAWTRGYEQYF
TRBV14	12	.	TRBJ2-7	TGTGCCAGCAGCCAAGTTGGGCACGAGCAGTACTTC	CASSQVGHEQYF
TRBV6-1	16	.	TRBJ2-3	TGTGCCAGCAGTGAATCGGTAGGGGGGGCGACAGATACGCAGTATTTT	CASSESVGGATDTQYF
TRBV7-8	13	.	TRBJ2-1	TGTGCCAGCGGGGGTTCGACCTACAATGAGCAGTTCTTC	CASGGSTYNEQFF
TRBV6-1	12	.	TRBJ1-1	TGTGCCAGCAGTTCCGGTTGGACTGAAGCTTTCTTT	CASSSGWTEAFF
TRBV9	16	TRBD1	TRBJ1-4	TGTGCCAGCAGCGCAAGACAGGGCCCGGACGAGGAAAAACTGTTTTTT	CASSARQGPDEEKLFF
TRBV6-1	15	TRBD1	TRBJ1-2	TGTGCCAGCAGTGAAGGGACAGGGAGCAACTATGGCTACACCTTC	CASSEGTGSNYGYTF
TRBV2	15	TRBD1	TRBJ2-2	TGTGCCAGCAGAGACAGGGCCCGGGACACCGGGGAGCTGTTTTTT	CASRDRARDTGELFF
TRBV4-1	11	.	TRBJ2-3	TGCGCCAGCAGCCGAACAGATACGCAGTATTTT	CASSRTDTQYF
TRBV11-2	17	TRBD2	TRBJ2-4	TGTGCCAGCAGCGCAGGACTAGCGGGGGGGAAGTGGAACATTCAGTACTTC	CASSAGLAGGKWNIQYF
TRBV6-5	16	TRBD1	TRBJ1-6	TGTGCCAGCAGTTACGCAACAGGGGCCGGTAATTCACCCCTCCACTTT	CASSYATGAGNSPLHF
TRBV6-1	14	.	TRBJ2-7	TGTGCCAGCAAGGAAGGTTCGGGCTCTTTCGAGCAGTACTTC	CASKEGSGSFEQYF
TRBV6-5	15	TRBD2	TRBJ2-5	TGTGCCAGCAGTTACGCGCGGGGGGCTGGGGAGACCCAGTACTTC	CASSYARGAGETQYF
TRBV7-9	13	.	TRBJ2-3	TGTGCCAGCAGCGTAAAAGGGCCAGATACGCAGTATTTT	CASSVKGPDTQYF
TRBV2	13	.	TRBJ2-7	TGTGCCAGCAGTGTGTACAGGGTCTACGAGCAGTACTTC	CASSVYRVYEQYF